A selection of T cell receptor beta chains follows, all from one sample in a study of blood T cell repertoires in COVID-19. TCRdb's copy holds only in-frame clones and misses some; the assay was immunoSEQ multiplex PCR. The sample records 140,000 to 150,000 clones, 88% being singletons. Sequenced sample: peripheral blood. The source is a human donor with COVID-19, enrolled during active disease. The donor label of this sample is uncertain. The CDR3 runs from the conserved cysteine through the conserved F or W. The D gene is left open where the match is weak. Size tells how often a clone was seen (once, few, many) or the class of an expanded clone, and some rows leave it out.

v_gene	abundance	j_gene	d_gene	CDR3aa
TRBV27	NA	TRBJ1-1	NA	CASSWLDSPSTEAFF
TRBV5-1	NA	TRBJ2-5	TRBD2	CASSLDSGGEETQYF
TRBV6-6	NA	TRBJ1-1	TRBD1	CASSYPGQGNTEAFF
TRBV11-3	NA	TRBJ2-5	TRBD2	CASSFAAGTSGRETQYF
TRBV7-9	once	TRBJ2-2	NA	CASSFPENTGELFF
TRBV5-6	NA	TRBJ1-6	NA	CASSSRGTGYNSPLHF
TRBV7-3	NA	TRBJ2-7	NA	CASSLRTGPSHEQYF
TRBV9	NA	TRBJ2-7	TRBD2	CASSVSPGLASEQYF
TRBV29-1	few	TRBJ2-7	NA	CSAEESISNEQYF
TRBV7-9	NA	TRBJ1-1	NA	CASYGGGLTEAFF
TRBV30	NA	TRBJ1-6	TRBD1	CAWGGQGDSPLHF
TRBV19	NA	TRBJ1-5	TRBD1	CASSIGQGAGGNQPQHF
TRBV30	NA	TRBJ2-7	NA	CAWSENFREQYF
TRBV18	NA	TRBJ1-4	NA	CASSPVAPDGGEKLFF
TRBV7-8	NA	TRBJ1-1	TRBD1	CASSAWGTGTYTEAFF
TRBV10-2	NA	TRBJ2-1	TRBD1	CASSDQGVSEQFF
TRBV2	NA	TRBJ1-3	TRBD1	CASLRDSSGNTIYF
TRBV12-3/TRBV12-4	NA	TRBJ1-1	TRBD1	CASSRGTGGEDFF
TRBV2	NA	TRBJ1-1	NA	CASTSGPEGTEAFF
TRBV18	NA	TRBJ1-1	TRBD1	CASSPRGLVTEAFF
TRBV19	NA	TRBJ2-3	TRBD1	CASSIDGTGGELTDTQYF
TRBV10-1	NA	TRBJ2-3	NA	CASSGRGSTDTQYF
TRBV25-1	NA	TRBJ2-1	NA	CASSYSEGYNEQFF
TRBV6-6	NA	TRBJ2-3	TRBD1	CASRGEDRAGDTQYF